This entry describes one T cell receptor (beta chain). As yet, its antigen is unknown. V dropped 6 bases and J dropped 0 bases, with 11 bases sitting between them. The CDR3 has 14 amino acids. The V gene's germline CDR1 is SGHTA and CDR2 FQGNSA. This sample stems from a study of beta chain features in type 1 diabetes. cDNA synthesis used the whole RNA isolate, giving expressed TCRB sequences. TCRdb keeps only in-frame clones here, not all; method: immunoSEQ multiplex PCR. This sample has approximately 170,000 clones, with under 9.5% found just once. Findings and caveats of the study: Across all four CD4+ subsets, people with type 1 diabetes showed modestly shorter TCRB CDR3s. An over-representation of cells with high TCR expression could result from cDNA sequencing.

This sequence originates from a man in his late teens or twenties with type 1 diabetes. V gene TRBV7-2 combines with J gene TRBJ1-2, with D unclear. The material sequenced was central memory CD4+ T cells from blood. The CDR3 nucleotides read TGTGCCAGCAGGGAGGGAAGCGCTAACTATGGCTACACCTTC. It specifies CASREGSANYGYTF.